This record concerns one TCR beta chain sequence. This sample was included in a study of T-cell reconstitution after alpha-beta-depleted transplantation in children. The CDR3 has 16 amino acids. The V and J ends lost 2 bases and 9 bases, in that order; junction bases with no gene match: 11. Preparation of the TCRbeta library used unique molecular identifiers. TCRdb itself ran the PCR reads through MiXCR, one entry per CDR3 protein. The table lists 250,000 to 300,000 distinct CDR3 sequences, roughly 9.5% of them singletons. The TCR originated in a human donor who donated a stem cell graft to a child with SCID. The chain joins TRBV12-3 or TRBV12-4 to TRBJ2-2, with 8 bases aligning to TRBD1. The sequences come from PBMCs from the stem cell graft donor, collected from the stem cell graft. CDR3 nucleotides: TGTGCCAGCAGTTTACGGGACAGGCTTAGAACCTGGGAGCTGTTTTTT. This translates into CASSLRDRLRTWELFF.